This T cell receptor (beta chain) originates from a study of monozygotic twins with inflammatory bowel disease. CDR1 is MGHDK, CDR2 SYGVNS, per germline. CDR3 length: 16 amino acids. A word on this clonotype: Its specificity is unknown.

General study points: Compared with healthy co-twins, IBD patients showed reduced TCRbeta repertoire diversity by inverse Simpson.

Each CDR3 protein gets one entry in TCRdb, which reprocessed the 5' RACE reads and gives no DNA. The sample totals about 210,000 distinct CDR3 sequences; its top ten clones hold 7.5% to 8%. V and J are TRBV25-1 and TRBJ2-6. This sequence originates from a human donor with ulcerative colitis or Crohn's disease, or a healthy co-twin of an affected twin (not recorded which). Sample: blood. The CDR3 loop reads CASSEASYSGANVLTF.